This T cell receptor beta chain was sequenced for a study of early T cells in non-severe SARS-CoV-2 infection. Overall study: Chains were not paired, and sequencing was done on bulk RNA from unsorted whole blood.

Researchers tagged individual cDNA molecules with unique molecular identifiers. TCRdb used MiXCR to reprocess the 5' RACE reads, holding one entry per CDR3 protein. The data show some 45,000 distinct CDR3 sequences, less than 9.5% seen once. Findings and caveats of the study: Reliance on VDJdb matching favored anti-spike CD8 responses; private and CD4 specificities were missed.

The J segment lost 3 bases and the V segment lost 0 bases, leaving 12 bases of the junction unmatched. This CDR3 region has 18 residues. Germline V lookup: CDR1 SGDLS, CDR2 YYNGEE. This clonotype was detected a few times. Antigen unknown. This sequence originates from an adult who was a healthcare worker with PCR-confirmed SARS-CoV-2 infection or an uninfected control (not recorded which). Sample: whole blood, taken at baseline. V and J are TRBV9 and TRBJ1-5; 7 bases are a match to TRBD1. Here the CDR3 reads CASSVGSEGQKNNQPQHF. Written as DNA, the CDR3 is TGTGCCAGCAGCGTAGGGAGCGAGGGACAGAAAAACAATCAGCCCCAGCATTTT.